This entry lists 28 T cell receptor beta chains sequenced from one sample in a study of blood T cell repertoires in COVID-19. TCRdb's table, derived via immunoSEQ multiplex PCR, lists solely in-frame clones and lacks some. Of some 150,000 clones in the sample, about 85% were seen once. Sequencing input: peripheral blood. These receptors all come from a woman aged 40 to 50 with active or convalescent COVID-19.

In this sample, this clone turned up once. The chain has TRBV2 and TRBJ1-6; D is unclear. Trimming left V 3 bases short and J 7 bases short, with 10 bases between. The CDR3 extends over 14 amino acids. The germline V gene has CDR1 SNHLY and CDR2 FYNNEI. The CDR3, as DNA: TGTGCCAGCAGTGAGTGGAGGGTGAATTCACCCCTCCACTTT. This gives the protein CASSEWRVNSPLHF.

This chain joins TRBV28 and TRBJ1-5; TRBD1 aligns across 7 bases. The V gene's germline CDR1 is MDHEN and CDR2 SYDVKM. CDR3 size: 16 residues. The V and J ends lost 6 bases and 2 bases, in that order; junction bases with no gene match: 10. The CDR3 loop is CASRPQGPRGNQPQHF. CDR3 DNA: TGTGCCAGCAGGCCACAGGGGCCCAGGGGCAATCAGCCCCAGCATTTT.

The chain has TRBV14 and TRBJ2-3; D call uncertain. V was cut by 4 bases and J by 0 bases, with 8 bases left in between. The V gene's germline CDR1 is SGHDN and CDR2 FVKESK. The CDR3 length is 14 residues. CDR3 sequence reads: CASSLRFSTDTQYF. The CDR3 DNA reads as TGTGCCAGCAGCCTGCGTTTTAGCACAGATACGCAGTATTTT. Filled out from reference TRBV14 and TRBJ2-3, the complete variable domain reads EAGVTQFPSHSVIEKGQTVTLRCDPISGHDNLYWYRRVMGKEIKFLLHFVKESKQDESGMPNNRFLAERTGGTYSTLKVQPAELEDSGVYFCASSLRFSTDTQYFGPGTRLTVL.

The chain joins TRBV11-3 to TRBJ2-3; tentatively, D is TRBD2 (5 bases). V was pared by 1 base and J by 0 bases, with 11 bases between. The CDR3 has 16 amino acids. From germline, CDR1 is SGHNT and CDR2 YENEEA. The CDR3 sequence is CASSLGGRTSTDTQYF. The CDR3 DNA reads TGTGCCAGCAGCTTAGGTGGGCGGACTAGCACAGATACGCAGTATTTT.

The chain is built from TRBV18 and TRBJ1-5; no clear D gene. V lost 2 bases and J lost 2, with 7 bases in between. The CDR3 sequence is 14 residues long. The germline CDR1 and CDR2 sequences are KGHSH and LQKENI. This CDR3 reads CASSPLVGNQPQHF. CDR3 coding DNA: TGTGCCAGCTCACCATTAGTTGGCAATCAGCCCCAGCATTTT.

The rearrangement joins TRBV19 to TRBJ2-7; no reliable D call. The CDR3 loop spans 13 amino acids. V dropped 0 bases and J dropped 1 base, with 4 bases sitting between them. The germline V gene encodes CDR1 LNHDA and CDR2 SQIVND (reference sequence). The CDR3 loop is CASSIDQSYEQYF. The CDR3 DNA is TGTGCCAGTAGTATAGATCAGTCCTACGAGCAGTACTTC.

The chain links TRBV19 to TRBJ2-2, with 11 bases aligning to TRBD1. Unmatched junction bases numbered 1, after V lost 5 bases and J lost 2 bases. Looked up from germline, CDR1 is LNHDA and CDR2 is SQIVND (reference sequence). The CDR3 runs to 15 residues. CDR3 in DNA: TGTGCCAGTAGTTGGACAGGGGGCAACACCGGGGAGCTGTTTTTT. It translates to CASSWTGGNTGELFF. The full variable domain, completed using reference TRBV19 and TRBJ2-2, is DGGITQSPKYLFRKEGQNVTLSCEQNLNHDAMYWYRQDPGQGLRLIYYSQIVNDFQKGDIAEGYSVSREKKESFPLTVTSAQKNPTAFYLCASSWTGGNTGELFFGEGSRLTVL.

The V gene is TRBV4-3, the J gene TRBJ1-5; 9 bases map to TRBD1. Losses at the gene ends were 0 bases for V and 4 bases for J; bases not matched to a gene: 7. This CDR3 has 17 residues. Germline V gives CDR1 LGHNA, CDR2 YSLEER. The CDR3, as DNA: TGCGCCAGCAGCCAAGAGTATACCGGGACAGGGAATCAGCCCCAGCATTTT. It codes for CASSQEYTGTGNQPQHF.

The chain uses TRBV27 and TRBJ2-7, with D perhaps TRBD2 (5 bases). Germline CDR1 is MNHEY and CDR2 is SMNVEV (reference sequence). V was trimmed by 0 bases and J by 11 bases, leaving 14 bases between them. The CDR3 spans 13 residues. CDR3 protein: CASSLSVKREKYF. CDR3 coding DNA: TGTGCCAGCAGTTTATCGGTCAAGAGGGAGAAGTACTTC.

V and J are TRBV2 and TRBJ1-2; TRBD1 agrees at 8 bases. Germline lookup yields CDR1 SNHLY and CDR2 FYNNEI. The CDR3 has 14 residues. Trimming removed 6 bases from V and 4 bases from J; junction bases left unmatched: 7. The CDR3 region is CASRPEQGVYGYTF. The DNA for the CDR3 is TGTGCCAGCAGACCTGAACAGGGGGTCTATGGCTACACCTTC.

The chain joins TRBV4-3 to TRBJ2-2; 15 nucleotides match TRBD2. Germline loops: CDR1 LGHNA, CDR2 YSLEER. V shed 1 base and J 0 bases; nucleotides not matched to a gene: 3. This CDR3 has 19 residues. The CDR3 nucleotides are TGCGCCAGCAGCCAAGGTGGACTAGCGGGAGGGACGAACACCGGGGAGCTGTTTTTT. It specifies CASSQGGLAGGTNTGELFF.

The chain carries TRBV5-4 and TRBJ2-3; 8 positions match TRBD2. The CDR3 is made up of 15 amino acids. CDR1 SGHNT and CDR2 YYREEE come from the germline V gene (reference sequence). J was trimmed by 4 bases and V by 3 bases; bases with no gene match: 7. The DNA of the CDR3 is TGTGCCAGCAGCTCTCGCAGCGGGGGCGCAGATACGCAGTATTTT. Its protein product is CASSSRSGGADTQYF.

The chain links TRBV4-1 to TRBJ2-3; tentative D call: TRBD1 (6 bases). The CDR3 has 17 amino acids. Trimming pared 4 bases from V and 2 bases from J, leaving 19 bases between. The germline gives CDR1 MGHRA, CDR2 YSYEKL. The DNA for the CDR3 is TGCGCCAGCAGCCGGGACACCCGCCAGACCCACACAGATACGCAGTATTTT. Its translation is CASSRDTRQTHTDTQYF.

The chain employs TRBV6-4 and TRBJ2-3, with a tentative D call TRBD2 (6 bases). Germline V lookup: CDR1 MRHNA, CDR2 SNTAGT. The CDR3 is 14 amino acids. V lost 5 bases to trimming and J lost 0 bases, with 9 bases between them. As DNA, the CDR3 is TGTGCCAGCAGTCTCCGGGGGAGCACAGATACGCAGTATTTT. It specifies CASSLRGSTDTQYF.

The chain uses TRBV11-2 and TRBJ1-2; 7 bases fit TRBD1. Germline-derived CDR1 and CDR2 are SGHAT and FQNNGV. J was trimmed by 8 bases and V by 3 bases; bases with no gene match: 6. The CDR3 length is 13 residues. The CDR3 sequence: CASSLGTAGGYTF. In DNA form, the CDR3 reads TGTGCCAGCAGCTTGGGGACAGCGGGCGGCTACACCTTC.

The CDR3 region is CASRNPGGRTEAFF. The CDR3 DNA is TGTGCCAGCAGAAATCCAGGGGGCAGGACTGAAGCTTTCTTT. This chain connects TRBV7-2 to TRBJ1-1, with 8 bases that match TRBD1. Germline CDR1 is SGHTA and CDR2 is FQGNSA. The CDR3 extends over 14 amino acids. Losses at the gene ends were 6 bases for V and 5 bases for J; bases not matched to a gene: 8.

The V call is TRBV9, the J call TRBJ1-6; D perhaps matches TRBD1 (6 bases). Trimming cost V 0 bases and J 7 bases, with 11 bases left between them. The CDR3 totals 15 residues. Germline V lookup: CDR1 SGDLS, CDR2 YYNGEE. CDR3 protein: CASSVDGGINSPLHF. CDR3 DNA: TGTGCCAGCAGCGTAGATGGGGGCATCAATTCACCCCTCCACTTT.

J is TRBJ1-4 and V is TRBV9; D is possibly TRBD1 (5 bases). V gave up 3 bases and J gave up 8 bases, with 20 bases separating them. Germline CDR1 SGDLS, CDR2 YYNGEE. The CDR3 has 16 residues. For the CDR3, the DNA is TGTGCCAGCAGCGCCGGCGGGACCCAACGAGGGGAAAAACTGTTTTTT. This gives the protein CASSAGGTQRGEKLFF.

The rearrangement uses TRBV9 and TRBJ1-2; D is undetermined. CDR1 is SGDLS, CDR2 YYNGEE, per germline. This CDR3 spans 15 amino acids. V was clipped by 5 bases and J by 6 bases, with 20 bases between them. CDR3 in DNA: TGTGCCAGCAGTAGAAGTTTCGAGGGTGTCCATGGCTACACCTTC. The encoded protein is CASSRSFEGVHGYTF.

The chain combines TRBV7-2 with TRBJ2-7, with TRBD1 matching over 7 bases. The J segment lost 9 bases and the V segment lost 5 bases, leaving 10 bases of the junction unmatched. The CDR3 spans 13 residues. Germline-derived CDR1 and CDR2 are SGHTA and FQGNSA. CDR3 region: CASSPGTVGRQYF. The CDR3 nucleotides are TGTGCCAGCAGCCCGGGGACAGTAGGAAGGCAGTACTTC.

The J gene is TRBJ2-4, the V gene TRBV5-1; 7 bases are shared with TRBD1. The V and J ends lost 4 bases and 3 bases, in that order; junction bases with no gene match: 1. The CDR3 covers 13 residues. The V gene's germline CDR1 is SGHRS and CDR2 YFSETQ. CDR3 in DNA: TGCGCCAGCAGCCGGGACAGCAAAAACATTCAGTACTTC. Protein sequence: CASSRDSKNIQYF.

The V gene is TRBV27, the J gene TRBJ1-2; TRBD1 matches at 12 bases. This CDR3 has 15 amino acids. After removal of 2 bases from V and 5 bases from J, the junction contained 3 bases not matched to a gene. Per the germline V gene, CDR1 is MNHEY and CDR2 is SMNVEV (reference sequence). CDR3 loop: CASSLGTGGLYGYTF. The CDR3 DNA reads TGTGCCAGCAGTTTAGGGACAGGGGGCTTGTATGGCTACACCTTC.

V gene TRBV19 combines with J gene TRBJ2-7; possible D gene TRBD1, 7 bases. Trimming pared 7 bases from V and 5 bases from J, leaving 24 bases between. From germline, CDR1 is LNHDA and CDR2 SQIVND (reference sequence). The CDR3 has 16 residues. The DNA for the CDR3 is TGTGCCAGTACCCCAGGGGGGACAGCAAGGACCCACGAGCAGTACTTC. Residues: CASTPGGTARTHEQYF.

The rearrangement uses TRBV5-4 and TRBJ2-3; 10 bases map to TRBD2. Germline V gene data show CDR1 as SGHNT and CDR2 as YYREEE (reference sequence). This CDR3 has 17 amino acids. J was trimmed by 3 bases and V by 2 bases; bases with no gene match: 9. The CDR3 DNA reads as TGTGCCAGCAGCTTTCGGTTAGCGGGAGGTGGGACAGATACGCAGTATTTT. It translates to CASSFRLAGGGTDTQYF.

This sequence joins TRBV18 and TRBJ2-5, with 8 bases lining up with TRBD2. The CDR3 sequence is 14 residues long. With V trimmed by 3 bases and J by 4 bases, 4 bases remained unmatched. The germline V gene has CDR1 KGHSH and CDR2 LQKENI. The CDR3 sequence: CASSPMAGGETQYF. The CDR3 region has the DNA TGTGCCAGCTCACCTATGGCGGGGGGAGAGACCCAGTACTTC.

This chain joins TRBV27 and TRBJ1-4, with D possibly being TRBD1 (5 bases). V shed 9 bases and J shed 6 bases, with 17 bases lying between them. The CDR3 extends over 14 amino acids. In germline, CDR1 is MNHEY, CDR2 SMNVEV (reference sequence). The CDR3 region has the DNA TGTGCCAGTTCGACGTGGGGGGGTGATGAAAAACTGTTTTTT. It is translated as CASSTWGGDEKLFF.

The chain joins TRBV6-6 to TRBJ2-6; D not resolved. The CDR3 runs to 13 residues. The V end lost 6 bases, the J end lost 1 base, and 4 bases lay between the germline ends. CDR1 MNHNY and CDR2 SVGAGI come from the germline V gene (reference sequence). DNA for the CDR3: TGTGCCAGCAGCTTTTCTGGGGCCAACGTCCTGACTTTC. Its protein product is CASSFSGANVLTF.

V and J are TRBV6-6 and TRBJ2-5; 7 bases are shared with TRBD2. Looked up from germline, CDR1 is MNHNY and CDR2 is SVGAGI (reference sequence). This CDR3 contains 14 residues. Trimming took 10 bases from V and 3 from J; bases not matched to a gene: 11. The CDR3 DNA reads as TGTGCCACCCGTTCGGAGCGGGGAAAAGAGACCCAGTACTTC. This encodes CATRSERGKETQYF.